In its sample, the clone carrying this TCR beta chain was seen many times. This same CDR3 is encoded by further DNA sequences in the sample. All of the isolated RNA was reverse transcribed, so expressed TCRB transcripts were sequenced. The assay was immunoSEQ multiplex PCR, and TCRdb's table has in-frame clones only and misses some. The sample shows a few hundred thousand clones, approximately 10% of them seen only once. The sample belongs to a study of beta chain features in type 1 diabetes. Per germline, CDR1 LNHDA and CDR2 SQIVND (reference sequence). V dropped 5 bases and J dropped 5; count of bases not matched to a gene: 7. The CDR3 totals 14 residues.

The chain employs TRBV19 and TRBJ2-5; TRBD2 aligns across 8 bases. The sequence was obtained from a man aged 18 to 30 in good health. Sequencing was performed on central memory CD4+ T cells from blood. The CDR3 is CASSPTAGVETQYF. The CDR3 coding sequence is TGTGCCAGTAGTCCCACAGCGGGAGTCGAGACCCAGTACTTC.